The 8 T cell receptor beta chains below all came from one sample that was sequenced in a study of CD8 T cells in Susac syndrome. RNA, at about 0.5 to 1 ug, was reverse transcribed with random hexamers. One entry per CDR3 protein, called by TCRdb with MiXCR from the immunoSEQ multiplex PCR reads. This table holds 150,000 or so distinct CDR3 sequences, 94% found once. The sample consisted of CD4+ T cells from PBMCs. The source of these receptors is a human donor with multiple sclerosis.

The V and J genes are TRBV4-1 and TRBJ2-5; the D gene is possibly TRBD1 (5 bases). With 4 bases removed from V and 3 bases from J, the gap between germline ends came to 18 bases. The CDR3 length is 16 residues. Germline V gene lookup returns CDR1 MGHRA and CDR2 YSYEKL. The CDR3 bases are TGCGCCAGCAGCCGGCAGGGCAGTAACGCCGAAGAGACCCAGTACTTC. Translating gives CASSRQGSNAEETQYF.

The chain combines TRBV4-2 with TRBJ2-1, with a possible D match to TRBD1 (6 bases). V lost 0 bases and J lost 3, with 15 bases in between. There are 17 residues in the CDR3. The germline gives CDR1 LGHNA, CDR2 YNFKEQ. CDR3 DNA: TGTGCCAGCAGCCAAGATCCCGGGACACCCCTCTACAATGAGCAGTTCTTC. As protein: CASSQDPGTPLYNEQFF.

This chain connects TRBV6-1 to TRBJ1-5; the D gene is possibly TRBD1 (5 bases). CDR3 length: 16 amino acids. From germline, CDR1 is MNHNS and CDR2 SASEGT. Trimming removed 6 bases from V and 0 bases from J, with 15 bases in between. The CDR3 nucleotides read TGTGCCAGCAGCCACCCCCGCGGACATAGCAATCAGCCCCAGCATTTT. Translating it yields CASSHPRGHSNQPQHF.

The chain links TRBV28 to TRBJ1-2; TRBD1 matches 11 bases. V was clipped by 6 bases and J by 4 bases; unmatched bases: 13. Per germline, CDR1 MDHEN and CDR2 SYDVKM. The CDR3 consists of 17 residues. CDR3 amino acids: CASSLGGQGARGYGYTF. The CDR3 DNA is TGTGCCAGCAGCCTAGGCGGACAGGGGGCAAGGGGCTATGGCTACACCTTC.

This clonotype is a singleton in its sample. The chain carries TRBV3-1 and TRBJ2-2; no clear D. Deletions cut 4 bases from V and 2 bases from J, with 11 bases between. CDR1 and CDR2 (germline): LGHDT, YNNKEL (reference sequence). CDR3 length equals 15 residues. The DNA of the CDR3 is TGTGCCAGCAGCCTCTGGACGGAAAACACCGGGGAGCTGTTTTTT. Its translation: CASSLWTENTGELFF.

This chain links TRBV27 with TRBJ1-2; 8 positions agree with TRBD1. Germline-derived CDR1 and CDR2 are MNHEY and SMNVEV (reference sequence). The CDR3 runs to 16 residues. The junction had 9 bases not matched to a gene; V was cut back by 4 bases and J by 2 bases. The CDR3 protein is CASSSSPDRVNYGYTF. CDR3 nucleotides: TGTGCCAGCAGTTCGAGCCCGGACAGGGTGAACTATGGCTACACCTTC.

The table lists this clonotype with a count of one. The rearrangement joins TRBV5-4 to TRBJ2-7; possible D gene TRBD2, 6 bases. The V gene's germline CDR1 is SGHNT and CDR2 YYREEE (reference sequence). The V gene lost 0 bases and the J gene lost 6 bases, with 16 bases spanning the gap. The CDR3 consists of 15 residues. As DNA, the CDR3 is TGTGCCAGCAGCTTGGGGGGCGGGAATACTCTCGAGCAGTACTTC. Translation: CASSLGGGNTLEQYF.

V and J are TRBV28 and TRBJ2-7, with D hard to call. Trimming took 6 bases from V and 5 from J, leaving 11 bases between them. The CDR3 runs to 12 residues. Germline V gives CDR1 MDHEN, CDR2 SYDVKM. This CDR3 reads CASSTTTNEQYF. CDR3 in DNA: TGTGCCAGCAGCACAACGACAAACGAGCAGTACTTC. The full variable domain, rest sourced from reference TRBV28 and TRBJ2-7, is DVKVTQSSRYLVKRTGEKVFLECVQDMDHENMFWYRQDPGLGLRLIYFSYDVKMKEKGDIPEGYSVSREKKERFSLILESASTNQTSMYLCASSTTTNEQYFGPGTRLTVT.